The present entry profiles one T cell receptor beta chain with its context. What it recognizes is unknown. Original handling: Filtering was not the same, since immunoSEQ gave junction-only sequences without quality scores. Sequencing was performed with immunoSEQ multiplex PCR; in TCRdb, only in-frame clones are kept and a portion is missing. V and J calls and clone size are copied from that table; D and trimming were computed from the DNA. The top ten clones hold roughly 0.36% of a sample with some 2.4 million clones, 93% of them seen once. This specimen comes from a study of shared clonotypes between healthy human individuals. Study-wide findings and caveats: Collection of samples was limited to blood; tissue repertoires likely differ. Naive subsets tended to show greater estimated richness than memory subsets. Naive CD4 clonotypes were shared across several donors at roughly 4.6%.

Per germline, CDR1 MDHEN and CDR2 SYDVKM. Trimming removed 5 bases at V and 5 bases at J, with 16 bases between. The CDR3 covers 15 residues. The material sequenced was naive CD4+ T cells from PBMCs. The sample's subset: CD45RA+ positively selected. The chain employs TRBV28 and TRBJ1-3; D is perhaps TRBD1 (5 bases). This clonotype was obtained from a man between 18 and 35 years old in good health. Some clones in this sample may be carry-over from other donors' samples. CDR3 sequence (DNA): TGTGCCAGCAGTCTGGTTAGGGGCCAACGAAACACCATATATTTT. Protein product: CASSLVRGQRNTIYF.